This is a list of T cell receptor beta chains from one sample in a study of PD-1 blockade in classical Hodgkin lymphoma. Here immunoSEQ multiplex PCR was the method, and the copy in TCRdb shows in-frame clones only, minus some. This table has roughly 86,000 clones, approximately 86% appearing once. Source: peripheral blood mononuclear cells (PBMCs), taken before the fourth cycle of nivolumab. These receptors originate from a human donor with classical Hodgkin lymphoma. Each CDR3 is given with its conserved first and last residue. A D gene is named only where the DNA matches it firmly. Not every row has a clone size; where given, it reads once, few, many or a size class.

size: .
J: TRBJ2-2
D: .
V: TRBV28
CDR3: CASSSGHMNTGELFF
DNA: TGTGCCAGCAGTTCAGGACACATGAACACCGGGGAGCTGTTTTTT

size: .
J: TRBJ2-1
D: TRBD2
V: TRBV7-2
CDR3: CASSVTSRPYNEQFF
DNA: TGTGCCAGCAGCGTGACTAGCCGCCCCTACAATGAGCAGTTCTTC

size: .
J: TRBJ2-7
D: .
V: TRBV7-8
CDR3: CASSLDEIMLEQYF
DNA: TGTGCCAGCAGCTTAGATGAGATAATGCTCGAGCAGTACTTC

size: .
J: TRBJ2-3
D: TRBD1
V: TRBV19
CDR3: CASSLAGGADTQYF
DNA: TGTGCCAGTAGTTTGGCAGGGGGTGCAGATACGCAGTATTTT

size: .
J: TRBJ1-2
D: .
V: TRBV5-8
CDR3: CASSPGTANYGYTF
DNA: TGTGCCAGCAGCCCAGGGACGGCTAACTATGGCTACACCTTC

size: .
J: TRBJ1-1
D: .
V: TRBV7-3
CDR3: CASSSVPNTEAFF
DNA: TGTGCCAGCAGCTCGGTCCCGAACACTGAAGCTTTCTTT

size: .
J: TRBJ1-2
D: TRBD1
V: TRBV29-1
CDR3: CSVVTGRTNGYTF
DNA: TGCAGCGTTGTGACAGGGCGAACCAATGGCTACACCTTC

size: .
J: TRBJ2-3
D: .
V: TRBV5-4
CDR3: CASSLEPGTRTDTQYF
DNA: TGTGCCAGCAGCTTAGAACCCGGGACACGTACAGATACGCAGTATTTT

size: .
J: TRBJ1-3
D: .
V: TRBV5-4
CDR3: CASSLGSAFSNTIYF
DNA: TGTGCCAGCAGCTTAGGTTCGGCCTTCTCCAACACCATATATTTT

size: .
J: TRBJ1-5
D: .
V: TRBV12-5
CDR3: CASGPSPGLRKSTHNQPQHF
DNA: TGTGCTAGTGGTCCTTCACCGGGACTACGAAAATCTACCCACAATCAGCCCCAGCATTTT

size: .
J: TRBJ2-3
D: .
V: TRBV19
CDR3: CASKGTSTDTQYF
DNA: TGTGCCAGTAAGGGAACTAGCACAGATACGCAGTATTTT

size: few
J: TRBJ2-7
D: TRBD1
V: TRBV27
CDR3: CASSSGTGKTYEQYF
DNA: TGTGCCAGCAGCTCCGGGACAGGGAAGACCTACGAGCAGTACTTC

size: .
J: TRBJ2-2
D: .
V: TRBV5-1
CDR3: CASSPPTKSTGELFF
DNA: TGCGCCAGCAGCCCACCGACAAAGAGCACCGGGGAGCTGTTTTTT

size: .
J: TRBJ2-2
D: .
V: TRBV9
CDR3: CASSVGGGLVGEGELFF
DNA: TGTGCCAGCAGCGTAGGAGGAGGTTTAGTAGGGGAAGGGGAGCTGTTTTTT

size: .
J: TRBJ2-7
D: TRBD2
V: TRBV5-1
CDR3: CASSPSGSEGAEQYF
DNA: TGCGCCAGCAGCCCGAGCGGGAGTGAAGGCGCCGAGCAGTACTTC

size: .
J: TRBJ2-3
D: TRBD1
V: TRBV28
CDR3: CASSPDRGWDTQYF
DNA: TGTGCCAGCAGTCCGGACAGGGGGTGGGATACGCAGTATTTT

size: .
J: TRBJ2-2
D: TRBD1
V: TRBV27
CDR3: CASSRPGQGAGELFF
DNA: TGTGCCAGCAGCCGACCGGGACAGGGGGCCGGGGAGCTGTTTTTT

size: many
J: TRBJ1-2
D: .
V: TRBV9
CDR3: CASSVKVAGDGYTF
DNA: TGTGCCAGCAGCGTAAAGGTAGCAGGTGATGGCTACACCTTC

size: few
J: TRBJ1-1
D: .
V: TRBV23-1
CDR3: CASSPLGASLVTEAFF
DNA: TGCGCCAGCAGTCCCTTGGGGGCTTCTTTGGTGACTGAAGCTTTCTTT

size: .
J: TRBJ1-5
D: TRBD1
V: TRBV7-2
CDR3: CASSYDRGQPQHF
DNA: TGTGCCAGCAGCTATGACAGGGGTCAGCCCCAGCATTTT